This is a list of T cell receptor beta chains from one sample in a study of response to subunit inactivated influenza vaccine. TCRdb itself ran the RT-PCR reads through MiXCR, one entry per CDR3 protein. The sample lists roughly 700,000 distinct CDR3 sequences, roughly 14% occurring once. This sample comprised PBMCs from blood, obtained around 15 days before vaccination. The receptors were sampled from a man in his forties or fifties who received an inactivated influenza vaccine. CDR3s include the opening cysteine and the closing phenylalanine or tryptophan. D genes are given only for firm matches. Some rows have no size entry. The others give once, few or many, or a class for an expanded clone.

V: TRBV10-3
size: many
D: TRBD1
J: TRBJ1-2
CDR3: CAISETGQGYGYTF
DNA: TGTGCCATCAGTGAGACAGGACAGGGCTATGGCTACACCTTC

V: TRBV18
size: few
D: .
J: TRBJ2-3
CDR3: CASSPPWSRSTDTQYF
DNA: TGTGCCAGCTCACCACCGTGGAGCCGTAGCACAGATACGCAGTATTTT

V: TRBV27
size: .
D: TRBD2
J: TRBJ2-5
CDR3: CASSSMTSGTETQYF
DNA: TGTGCCAGCAGTTCCATGACTAGCGGGACAGAGACCCAGTACTTC

V: TRBV7-2
size: few
D: .
J: TRBJ2-5
CDR3: CASSLDPGPRKTQYF
DNA: TGTGCCAGCAGCTTGGATCCGGGGCCGCGAAAGACCCAGTACTTC

V: TRBV6-1
size: many
D: TRBD2
J: TRBJ2-1
CDR3: CASSAQLAGNGNEQFF
DNA: TGTGCCAGCAGCGCGCAACTAGCGGGGAATGGGAATGAGCAGTTCTTC

V: TRBV12-3/TRBV12-4
size: .
D: TRBD1
J: TRBJ1-4
CDR3: CASRAGGWNEKLFF
DNA: TGTGCCAGCAGGGCAGGGGGGTGGAATGAAAAACTGTTTTTT

V: TRBV29-1
size: many
D: .
J: TRBJ2-7
CDR3: CSAAGTYEQYF
DNA: TGCAGCGCGGCAGGGACCTACGAGCAGTACTTC

V: TRBV20-1
size: .
D: .
J: TRBJ1-2
CDR3: CSARDLGGVSNYGYTF
DNA: TGCAGTGCTAGAGATTTAGGGGGGGTTTCTAACTATGGCTACACCTTC

V: TRBV4-3
size: .
D: .
J: TRBJ2-7
CDR3: CASSQDTRGYEQYF
DNA: TGCGCCAGCAGCCAAGATACCAGAGGTTACGAGCAGTACTTC

V: TRBV24-1
size: .
D: TRBD1
J: TRBJ2-7
CDR3: CATSDAQGAEQYF
DNA: TGTGCCACCAGTGATGCTCAGGGGGCCGAGCAGTACTTC

V: TRBV5-6
size: few
D: TRBD1
J: TRBJ2-6
CDR3: CASSWGQFGANVLTF
DNA: TGTGCCAGCAGCTGGGGACAGTTTGGGGCCAACGTCCTGACTTTC

V: TRBV12-3/TRBV12-4
size: few
D: TRBD1
J: TRBJ1-1
CDR3: CASRPRTGMNTEAFF
DNA: TGTGCCAGCAGACCCCGGACAGGAATGAACACTGAAGCTTTCTTT

V: TRBV27
size: few
D: TRBD2
J: TRBJ2-6
CDR3: CASSFIAGVSGANVLTF
DNA: TGTGCCAGCAGTTTTATAGCGGGAGTTTCTGGGGCCAACGTCCTGACTTTC

V: TRBV4-3
size: .
D: TRBD2
J: TRBJ2-2
CDR3: CASSQVRPGLAGDLPGELFF
DNA: TGCGCCAGCAGCCAAGTGAGACCGGGACTAGCGGGAGACTTACCCGGGGAGCTGTTTTTT

V: TRBV6-5
size: few
D: .
J: TRBJ2-7
CDR3: CASSYSWGEVGYEQYF
DNA: TGTGCCAGCAGTTACTCATGGGGTGAGGTAGGCTACGAGCAGTACTTC

V: TRBV2
size: few
D: TRBD2
J: TRBJ2-3
CDR3: CASRMTSGGATDTQYF
DNA: TGTGCCAGCAGGATGACTAGCGGGGGGGCCACAGATACGCAGTATTTT

V: TRBV19
size: .
D: .
J: TRBJ2-4
CDR3: CASRAMAKNIQYF
DNA: TGTGCCTCCCGGGCTATGGCCAAAAACATTCAGTACTTC

V: TRBV6-2/TRBV6-3
size: .
D: TRBD1
J: TRBJ2-2
CDR3: CASHPGRGQAHTGELFF
DNA: TGTGCCAGCCACCCGGGTAGGGGACAGGCGCACACCGGGGAGCTGTTTTTT

V: TRBV12-3/TRBV12-4
size: many
D: .
J: TRBJ1-2
CDR3: CASSFQGREGGYTF
DNA: TGTGCCAGCAGTTTTCAGGGCCGCGAGGGAGGCTACACCTTC

V: TRBV27
size: .
D: .
J: TRBJ1-4
CDR3: CASSRRRQISNEKLFF
DNA: TGTGCCAGCAGTCGCCGAAGACAGATATCTAATGAAAAACTGTTTTTT

V: TRBV6-5
size: .
D: .
J: TRBJ2-1
CDR3: CASSYSRASNEQFF
DNA: TGTGCCAGCAGTTACTCCCGGGCCTCCAATGAGCAGTTCTTC

V: TRBV29-1
size: few
D: .
J: TRBJ2-7
CDR3: CSVRAYEQYF
DNA: TGCAGCGTTAGAGCATACGAGCAGTACTTC

V: TRBV11-2
size: .
D: TRBD1
J: TRBJ1-6
CDR3: CASSGTDRGNSPLHF
DNA: TGTGCCAGCAGCGGCACGGACAGGGGGAATTCACCCCTCCACTTT

V: TRBV6-1
size: few
D: TRBD1
J: TRBJ2-3
CDR3: CASSQTGGRTDTQYF
DNA: TGTGCCAGCAGCCAGACAGGGGGTAGGACAGATACGCAGTATTTT

V: TRBV5-1
size: .
D: TRBD1
J: TRBJ2-1
CDR3: CASSLGDRGIDEQFF
DNA: TGCGCCAGCAGCTTGGGAGACAGGGGTATAGATGAGCAGTTCTTC

V: TRBV5-6
size: .
D: .
J: TRBJ2-5
CDR3: CASSLISRAETQYF
DNA: TGTGCCAGCAGCTTAATCTCTAGGGCTGAGACCCAGTACTTC

V: TRBV9
size: .
D: TRBD1
J: TRBJ2-7
CDR3: CASSVGTGGFYEQYF
DNA: TGTGCCAGCAGCGTAGGGACAGGGGGCTTCTACGAGCAGTACTTC

V: TRBV19
size: few
D: TRBD2
J: TRBJ2-1
CDR3: CASSLSALAGGLTYNEQFF
DNA: TGTGCCAGTAGCCTAAGCGCGCTAGCGGGGGGTCTAACCTACAATGAGCAGTTCTTC

V: TRBV6-5
size: .
D: .
J: TRBJ2-7
CDR3: CASSYSDFGGYEQYF
DNA: TGTGCCAGCAGTTACTCGGATTTTGGAGGGTACGAGCAGTACTTC

V: TRBV6-1
size: few
D: TRBD1
J: TRBJ2-5
CDR3: CASIGGFGQTQYF
DNA: TGTGCCAGCATAGGGGGCTTCGGACAGACCCAGTACTTC

V: TRBV30
size: few
D: .
J: TRBJ2-7
CDR3: CAWSVKGPPYEQYF
DNA: TGTGCCTGGAGTGTAAAGGGACCACCCTACGAGCAGTACTTC

V: TRBV2
size: few
D: .
J: TRBJ2-1
CDR3: CASTANEDNEQFF
DNA: TGTGCCAGCACAGCTAATGAAGACAATGAGCAGTTCTTC

V: TRBV2
size: few
D: .
J: TRBJ2-7
CDR3: CASSMQYEQYF
DNA: TGTGCCAGCAGTATGCAATACGAGCAGTACTTC

V: TRBV4-3
size: .
D: .
J: TRBJ1-2
CDR3: CASSQVISVGGNNGYTF
DNA: TGCGCCAGCAGCCAAGTGATATCGGTAGGGGGTAATAATGGCTACACCTTC

V: TRBV6-1
size: many
D: .
J: TRBJ2-1
CDR3: CASSSLGGRGQFF
DNA: TGTGCCAGCAGCTCTTTAGGCGGCAGGGGGCAGTTCTTC

V: TRBV7-6
size: .
D: TRBD1
J: TRBJ2-7
CDR3: CASSHTTGTGSYEQYF
DNA: TGTGCCAGCAGCCACACTACCGGGACAGGGTCTTACGAGCAGTACTTC